These 8 T cell receptor beta chains share one sample of origin, sequenced in a study of response to subunit inactivated influenza vaccine (dated by TCRdb to 2016 to 2018). Libraries were made using RT-PCR. This sample was sequenced with an Illumina HiSeq 2500. TCRdb passed the public sequencing reads through fastp at Q25 and MiXCR, retaining productive beta sequences. Each entry merges the rows of one CDR3 protein and shows their most common DNA and genes. This sample has roughly 170,000 distinct CDR3 sequences in its table, and 7.5% to 10% of those were observed once. Jointly, the top ten make up 11% of the sample. The input for sequencing was non-naive T cells sorted from PBMCs, taken on the day of vaccination. Explained via the paper, the cell subset or site label denotes: memory T cell fraction. These TCRs come from a man aged 45-60 years who received an inactivated influenza vaccine. Donor details come from another sample of the same person, matched by shared clones.

The chain employs TRBV5-1 and TRBJ1-4; D gene ambiguous. Germline CDR1 and CDR2: SGHRS and YFSETQ. Trimming took off 4 bases at V and 5 bases at J, with 12 bases between the two ends. The CDR3 runs 14 residues. This CDR3 reads CASSPSRVNEKLFF. The CDR3 DNA reads as TGCGCCAGCAGCCCGAGTAGGGTGAATGAAAAACTGTTTTTT.

This clonotype was detected only a few times. DNA of the CDR3: TGTGCCAGCAGCTTAACGTTGGATACGCAGTATTTT. This sequence encodes CASSLTLDTQYF. The rearrangement joins TRBV11-2 to TRBJ2-3, with D uncertain. The V gene's germline CDR1 is SGHAT and CDR2 FQNNGV. The CDR3 sequence is 12 residues long. V shed 2 bases and J shed 6 bases, with 6 bases lying between them.

The chain links TRBV7-2 to TRBJ2-5; a weak D match, TRBD1 (6 bases). Per the germline V gene, CDR1 is SGHTA and CDR2 is FQGNSA. The V end was cut by 6 bases, the J end by 4 bases, with 15 bases between. This CDR3 has 14 residues. CDR3 loop: CASSRQALAETQYF. The CDR3 DNA reads as TGTGCCAGCAGTCGACAGGCCCTGGCAGAGACCCAGTACTTC.

The genes are TRBV10-2 and TRBJ2-4, with TRBD2 as a possible D gene (5 bases). This CDR3 region has 15 residues. V was shortened by 0 bases and J by 7 bases, with 13 bases between the two germline ends. The germline V gene has CDR1 WSHSY and CDR2 SAAADI. In DNA, the CDR3 is TGCGCCAGCAGTGAGTCCGGGGTTTGGGAGAACATTCAGTACTTC. This codes for CASSESGVWENIQYF.

This chain links TRBV27 with TRBJ1-5; D gene uncertain. The CDR3 sequence is 13 residues long. V was clipped by 4 bases and J by 4 bases, with 8 bases between them. Germline CDR1 is MNHEY and CDR2 is SMNVEV (reference sequence). CDR3 nucleotide sequence: TGTGCCAGCAGTTCATCCCCAAATCAGCCCCAGCATTTT. Amino acids: CASSSSPNQPQHF.

This clonotype was counted many times. The gene calls are TRBV29-1 and TRBJ1-1; 7 bases line up with TRBD1. The CDR3 is 14 amino acids. V lost 2 bases to trimming and J lost 0 bases; unmatched junction nucleotides: 3. Germline CDR1 reads SQVTM; CDR2 reads ANQGSEA. DNA of the CDR3: TGCAGCGTTGAATGGGGACAGATGAACACTGAAGCTTTCTTT. This codes for CSVEWGQMNTEAFF.

This clonotype has only a few counts. V usage is TRBV15 and J usage is TRBJ2-2, with 9 positions matching TRBD1. Germline values: CDR1 LNHNV, CDR2 YYDKDF (reference sequence). The V segment lost 4 bases and the J segment 4 bases; nucleotides outside the gene matches: 7. This CDR3 is built from 16 residues. CDR3 region: CATSKYRGRGTGELFF. DNA for the CDR3: TGTGCCACCAGCAAATACAGGGGGCGCGGCACCGGGGAGCTGTTTTTT.

This clonotype has at least ten counts. The chain has TRBV7-2 and TRBJ2-1, with 10 nucleotides matching TRBD1. There are 14 residues in the CDR3. V was clipped by 5 bases and J by 9 bases; unmatched bases: 7. Germline CDR1 reads SGHTA; CDR2 reads FQGNSA. In DNA form, the CDR3 reads TGTGCCAGCAGCGCCCGACAGGGGGCTAGTGAGCAGTTCTTC. Residues: CASSARQGASEQFF.